Here is one TCR beta chain with its context. Assay: immunoSEQ multiplex PCR; the TCRdb copy retains only in-frame clones and omits some. Altogether some 150,000 clones are present, approximately 89% being singletons, with the ten largest covering 2% to 2.5%. The data were obtained in a study of T cell responses to AZD1222 COVID-19 vaccine. This CDR3 region has 13 residues. In germline, CDR1 is MNHEY, CDR2 SMNVEV (reference sequence). Germline trimming cut 3 bases from V and 4 bases from J; bases unmatched to any gene: 1. This chain links TRBV27 with TRBJ1-2; 8 bases line up with TRBD1. The sample in question was peripheral blood, obtained on day 0 of AZD1222 vaccination. This TCR was recovered from an adult in good health. This CDR3 reads CASSFTGGYGYTF. For the CDR3, the DNA is TGTGCCAGCAGTTTTACAGGGGGCTATGGCTACACCTTC.